A single sample gave rise to the 10 T cell receptor beta chains below, sequenced in a study of blood T cell repertoires in COVID-19. Repertoires were generated with immunoSEQ multiplex PCR, while TCRdb's copy carries only in-frame clones and drops some. Of some 180,000 clones in the sample, roughly 80% are singletons; the top ten hold approximately 10%. The sample consisted of peripheral blood. All receptors derive from a middle-aged woman with COVID-19, enrolled during active disease.

The chain couples TRBV5-4 to TRBJ2-1; 15 bases are shared with TRBD2. The CDR3 covers 16 residues. From germline, CDR1 is SGHNT and CDR2 YYREEE (reference sequence). V shed 2 bases, J shed 12 bases, and the junction held 9 bases outside the gene matches. The CDR3 sequence is CASSFGGTSGRRGQFF. CDR3 bases: TGTGCCAGCAGCTTTGGAGGGACTAGCGGGAGGAGGGGGCAGTTCTTC.

A single count supports this clone. V and J are TRBV30 and TRBJ1-5, with D uncertain. Trimming removed 3 bases at V and 3 bases at J, with 9 bases between. In germline, CDR1 is GTSNPN, CDR2 SVGIG (reference sequence). The CDR3 has 13 amino acids. CDR3 nucleotide sequence: TGTGCCTGGAGATCAGCGTTCAATCAGCCCCAGCATTTT. Translating gives CAWRSAFNQPQHF.

The chain links TRBV19 to TRBJ2-7; 13 bases map to TRBD2. V was pared by 5 bases and J by 6 bases, with 10 bases of the junction left unmatched. Per germline, CDR1 LNHDA and CDR2 SQIVND (reference sequence). The CDR3 contains 16 residues. CDR3: CASSFQGLAGLSEQYF. In DNA form, the CDR3 reads TGTGCCAGTAGTTTCCAGGGACTAGCGGGATTATCCGAGCAGTACTTC.

This chain links TRBV4-1 with TRBJ2-7, with 10 positions matching TRBD2. V lost 3 bases, J lost 2 bases, and 4 bases stayed unmatched. The CDR3 loop spans 15 amino acids. Germline V gene data show CDR1 as MGHRA and CDR2 as YSYEKL. The CDR3 sequence is CASSQPGLAAYEQYF. In DNA form, the CDR3 reads TGCGCCAGCAGCCAGCCAGGACTAGCGGCCTACGAGCAGTACTTC.

The sample holds many counts of this clone. The chain uses TRBV7-9 and TRBJ2-1; 12 bases map to TRBD2. V shed 0 bases, J shed 6 bases, and the junction held 6 bases outside the gene matches. Germline-derived CDR1 and CDR2 are SEHNR and FQNEAQ (reference sequence). CDR3 length: 17 amino acids. CDR3 residues: CASSLAGLAGSGNEQFF. CDR3 in DNA: TGTGCCAGCAGCTTAGCCGGACTAGCGGGATCTGGCAATGAGCAGTTCTTC.

V is TRBV7-2 and J is TRBJ2-7; perhaps TRBD2 as D (5 bases). This CDR3 is built from 16 residues. The germline CDR1 and CDR2 sequences are SGHTA and FQGNSA. Deletions cut 1 base from V and 2 bases from J, with 15 bases between. CDR3 nucleotides: TGTGCCAGCAGCTTAGTGGCTAGCACTACCACCTACGAGCAGTACTTC. It is translated as CASSLVASTTTYEQYF.

V is TRBV12-3 or TRBV12-4 and J is TRBJ2-4; tentatively, D is TRBD1 (6 bases). The CDR3 totals 13 residues. Trimming took 6 bases from V and 5 from J, leaving 11 bases between them. The CDR3 protein is CASSRGLENIQYF. The CDR3 bases are TGTGCCAGCAGCAGGGGTTTAGAAAACATTCAGTACTTC.

The chain is built from TRBV18 and TRBJ2-3; D is undetermined. The ends were cut back, 0 bases at V and 8 bases at J, with 6 bases in the middle. This CDR3 contains 12 residues. CDR1 KGHSH and CDR2 LQKENI come from the germline V gene. The DNA of the CDR3 is TGTGCCAGCTCACCACCCACCGGTACGCAGTATTTT. Translated, it gives CASSPPTGTQYF.

V gene TRBV5-4 combines with J gene TRBJ2-1; 7 bases line up with TRBD1. This CDR3 has 14 amino acids. CDR1 and CDR2 from the germline V gene are SGHNT and YYREEE (reference sequence). Germline trimming cut 4 bases from V and 3 bases from J; bases unmatched to any gene: 4. The chain's CDR3 is CASSPGQDYNEQFF. CDR3 sequence (DNA): TGTGCCAGCAGCCCAGGACAGGACTACAATGAGCAGTTCTTC.

This clone appeared once. The chain recombines TRBV28 with TRBJ2-7; D might be TRBD1 (5 bases). CDR3 length: 15 residues. CDR1 is MDHEN and CDR2 is SYDVKM in the germline V gene. Between the trimmed V and J ends, which lost 3 bases and 5 bases, there was a span of 17 bases. CDR3 loop: CASSFQQRARDEQYF. The CDR3 nucleotides read TGTGCCAGCAGTTTTCAGCAGCGAGCCAGGGACGAGCAGTACTTC.